This is a list of T cell receptor beta chains from one sample in a study of shared clonotypes between healthy human individuals. Using immunoSEQ multiplex PCR, the repertoire was profiled, and TCRdb retains in-frame clones only, with some absent. The data contain about 490,000 clones, 70% to 85% of them singletons. What was sequenced was PBMCs. The receptors were gathered from a woman aged 40 to 55 in good health. Some clones in this sample may be carry-over from other donors' samples. CDR3s include the opening cysteine and the closing phenylalanine or tryptophan. A D gene is named only where the DNA matches it firmly. Some rows have no size entry. The others give once, few or many, or a class for an expanded clone.

15	TRBJ1-1	few	TRBV19	TRBD1	TGTGCCAGTAGTATCAAGGACAGGGGGCGTCCTGAAGCTTTCTTT	CASSIKDRGRPEAFF
13	TRBJ2-2	-	TRBV19	-	TGTGCCATCGGTCAGGGGAACACCGGGGAGCTGTTTTTT	CAIGQGNTGELFF
16	TRBJ2-7	-	TRBV5-4	-	TGTGCCAGCAGCAGCGGCAGGGGGGAGTACTTCCACGAGCAGTACTTC	CASSSGRGEYFHEQYF
13	TRBJ2-5	once	TRBV2	-	TGTGCCAGCATCCGCCAGGAACAAGAGACCCAGTACTTC	CASIRQEQETQYF
14	TRBJ2-4	-	TRBV19	-	TGTGCCAGTAGTATAGCGTCAGCTAAAAACATTCAGTACTTC	CASSIASAKNIQYF
17	TRBJ2-2	once	TRBV18	TRBD2	TGTGCCAGCTCACCACCTGGGGCGGGAGCGAACACCGGGGAGCTGTTTTTT	CASSPPGAGANTGELFF
15	TRBJ2-1	-	TRBV30	TRBD2	TGTGCCTGGAGTTCGGGACTAGCTCCTCCCGATGAGCAGTTCTTC	CAWSSGLAPPDEQFF
13	TRBJ2-4	-	TRBV30	-	TGTGCCTGGAGTGTTATCCTAGGGGACATTCAGTACTTC	CAWSVILGDIQYF
16	TRBJ2-2	-	TRBV5-4	-	TGTGCCAGCAGCAAACCGGGACTGGGTGGAACCGGGGAGCTGTTTTTT	CASSKPGLGGTGELFF
12	TRBJ1-1	few	TRBV4-1	-	TGCGCCAGCAAAGGGTTGAGGACTGAAGCTTTCTTT	CASKGLRTEAFF
16	TRBJ2-1	few	TRBV27	-	TGTGCCAGCCGCGAGAACAGGGTCCTCTCCTACAATGAGCAGTTCTTC	CASRENRVLSYNEQFF
14	TRBJ2-1	-	TRBV7-9	TRBD1	TGTGCCAGCAGCACCCAGGGGACAGCCAATGAGCAGTTCTTC	CASSTQGTANEQFF
18	TRBJ2-2	-	TRBV7-2	TRBD2	TGTGCCAGCAGCTTCGGTCCAGCGGGAGAGGGGGACCCCGGGGAGCTGTTTTTT	CASSFGPAGEGDPGELFF
12	TRBJ2-3	once	TRBV28	-	TGTGCCACTCAATCCGGCCCAGATACGCAGTATTTT	CATQSGPDTQYF
13	TRBJ1-2	-	TRBV28	-	TGTGCCAGCAGCGCGACCGGGACTATTGGCTACACCTTC	CASSATGTIGYTF
16	TRBJ2-1	-	TRBV9	-	TGTGCCAGCAGCGTAGATTCAGCCTACACCTACAATGAGCAGTTCTTC	CASSVDSAYTYNEQFF
16	TRBJ2-2	few	TRBV28	-	TGTGCCAGCAGTGGGCCGGGACAACAAAACACCGGGGAGCTGTTTTTT	CASSGPGQQNTGELFF
14	TRBJ2-2	-	TRBV9	-	TGTGCCAGCAGCGTAGGACAGTTCACCGGGGAGCTGTTTTTT	CASSVGQFTGELFF
15	TRBJ2-3	few	TRBV7-2	-	TGTGCCAGCAGCTTAGGCGGGGGCGCCGCAGATACGCAGTATTTT	CASSLGGGAADTQYF